Shown below are 13 T cell receptor beta chains from a single sample sequenced in a study of cytomegalovirus exposure and HLA in healthy donors. In the PCR, 60 Vbeta and 13 Jbeta primers were used. TCRdb's table, derived via immunoSEQ multiplex PCR, lists solely in-frame clones and lacks some. This table has about 94,000 clones, roughly four fifths appearing once. The specimen was PBMCs. All receptors derive from a man between 25 and 39 years old in good health and CMV-seronegative.

With regard to this clone: One end of the junction fails to match germline, which may point to a read error. The chain uses TRBV7-9 and TRBJ2-3; D ambiguous. This CDR3 has 12 residues. CDR1 and CDR2 (germline): SEHNR, FQNEAQ (reference sequence). The CDR3 nucleotides read TGTTCCAGCAGCCCTCTATTTGATACGCAGTATTTT. Its translation is CSSSPLFDTQYF. Together with reference TRBV7-9 and TRBJ2-3, the CDR3 gives the full variable domain: DTGVSQNPRHKITKRGQNVTFRCDPISEHNRLYWYRQTLGQGPEFLTYFQNEAQLEKSRLLSDRFSAERPKGSFSTLEIQRTEQGDSAMYLCSSSPLFDTQYFGPGTRLTVL.

V usage is TRBV7-2 and J usage is TRBJ2-3, with 7 bases matching TRBD2. This CDR3 is built from 16 residues. Germline CDR1 SGHTA, CDR2 FQGNSA. After removal of 4 bases from V and 3 bases from J, the junction contained 10 bases not matched to a gene. For the CDR3, the DNA is TGTGCCAGCAGCTACCCGGGACTACCGGGGACAGATACGCAGTATTTT. Its protein product is CASSYPGLPGTDTQYF.

The chain employs TRBV18 and TRBJ2-3; 8 bases are a match to TRBD1. Looked up from germline, CDR1 is KGHSH and CDR2 is LQKENI. J gave up 2 bases and V 2 bases, and 3 bases lay outside the gene matches. The CDR3 length is 15 residues. The CDR3 spells CASSPGQGFTDTQYF. Here the CDR3 DNA reads TGTGCCAGCTCACCAGGACAGGGATTCACAGATACGCAGTATTTT. Full variable domain (outside the CDR3, taken from reference TRBV18 and TRBJ2-3): NAGVMQNPRHLVRRRGQEARLRCSPMKGHSHVYWYRQLPEEGLKFMVYLQKENIIDESGMPKERFSAEFPKEGPSILRIQQVVRGDSAAYFCASSPGQGFTDTQYFGPGTRLTVL.

The V call is TRBV27, the J call TRBJ2-5; a weak D match, TRBD1 (6 bases). There are 11 residues in the CDR3. Germline V gene sequence: CDR1 MNHEY, CDR2 SMNVEV (reference sequence). The germline V and J ends were trimmed by 6 bases and 4 bases, with 6 bases remaining between them. The CDR3 bases are TGTGCCAGCAGCAGGGGAGAGACCCAGTACTTC. It is translated as CASSRGETQYF.

This clone was detected a few times. V is TRBV5-1 and J is TRBJ2-3; TRBD1 matches at 8 bases. This CDR3 contains 16 residues. Losses at the gene ends were 2 bases for V and 2 bases for J; bases not matched to a gene: 7. The germline gives CDR1 SGHRS, CDR2 YFSETQ. In nucleotides, the CDR3 is TGCGCCAGCAGCTTTGCCGGGACAGGCTCCACAGATACGCAGTATTTT. This gives the protein CASSFAGTGSTDTQYF. Full variable domain (missing parts from reference TRBV5-1 and TRBJ2-3): KAGVTQTPRYLIKTRGQQVTLSCSPISGHRSVSWYQQTPGQGLQFLFEYFSETQRNKGNFPGRFSGRQFSNSRSEMNVSTLELGDSALYLCASSFAGTGSTDTQYFGPGTRLTVL.

The DNA for the CDR3 is TGTGCCAGCAGCGATAGCGGGAGGGCCGGAGAGACCCAGTACTTC. This encodes CASSDSGRAGETQYF. The chain recombines TRBV9 with TRBJ2-5; TRBD2 aligns across 11 bases. V shed 3 bases and J 4 bases; nucleotides not matched to a gene: 5. This CDR3 is built from 15 residues. The V gene's germline CDR1 is SGDLS and CDR2 YYNGEE.

V gene TRBV7-9 combines with J gene TRBJ2-2; 7 nucleotides match TRBD1. The germline V gene encodes CDR1 SEHNR and CDR2 FQNEAQ (reference sequence). The CDR3 consists of 15 residues. V gave up 4 bases and J gave up 4 bases; unmatched junction bases: 6. Written as DNA, the CDR3 is TGTGCCAGCAGCTCACAGGGGCGCGGCACCGGGGAGCTGTTTTTT. As protein: CASSSQGRGTGELFF.

This clone has more than one count but fewer than ten. The CDR3 reads CSVEGLAGVSDETQYF. CDR3 nucleotide sequence: TGCAGCGTCGAGGGCCTAGCGGGAGTATCGGACGAGACCCAGTACTTC. The chain has TRBV29-1 and TRBJ2-5; 10 bases align to TRBD2. The trim removed 6 bases at V and 5 bases at J, leaving 15 bases unmatched. The germline gives CDR1 SQVTM, CDR2 ANQGSEA. This CDR3 comprises 16 residues.

The rearrangement joins TRBV18 to TRBJ1-1, with a possible D match to TRBD1 (5 bases). Per the germline V gene, CDR1 is KGHSH and CDR2 is LQKENI. The CDR3 is 14 residues long. With 3 bases removed from V and 5 bases from J, the gap between germline ends came to 13 bases. The CDR3 bases are TGTGCCAGCTCACCTCGGACAACCGAGACTGAAGCTTTCTTT. This encodes CASSPRTTETEAFF.

This clone was recorded a few times. This chain joins TRBV11-3 and TRBJ2-1, with D possibly TRBD2 on 5 matching bases. V was shortened by 6 bases and J by 9 bases, with 9 bases between the two germline ends. The CDR3 spans 11 residues. The germline V gene has CDR1 SGHNT and CDR2 YENEEA. CDR3: CASSFRGEQFF. CDR3 in DNA: TGTGCCAGCAGTTTTCGGGGTGAGCAGTTCTTC.

The CDR3 reads CASSDQGLAGYNEQFF. The CDR3 nucleotides read TGTGCCAGCAGTGACCAGGGACTAGCGGGCTACAATGAGCAGTTCTTC. The rearrangement uses TRBV2 and TRBJ2-1, with 12 bases identical to TRBD2. V shed 3 bases, J shed 3 bases, and the junction held 3 bases outside the gene matches. The CDR3 is 16 amino acids. Per the germline V gene, CDR1 is SNHLY and CDR2 is FYNNEI.

The chain joins TRBV9 to TRBJ2-3; D call uncertain. V gave up 1 base and J gave up 5 bases, with 17 bases separating them. This CDR3 comprises 16 residues. Germline CDR1 SGDLS, CDR2 YYNGEE. The CDR3: CASSVFGAPTLDTQYF. CDR3 DNA sequence: TGTGCCAGCAGCGTATTCGGAGCCCCAACCCTAGATACGCAGTATTTT.

This clone was seen only once. One junction end disagrees with the germline gene, perhaps due to a read error. The chain combines TRBV7-9 with TRBJ2-7, with D maybe TRBD2 (5 bases). CDR1 is SEHNR and CDR2 is FQNEAQ in the germline V gene (reference sequence). The CDR3 has 13 residues. This chain's CDR3 is CSSSLAHSYEQYF. The CDR3 DNA reads TGTTCCAGCAGCTTAGCGCACAGCTACGAGCAGTACTTC.